This T cell receptor (beta chain) was sequenced in a study of metastatic and nonmetastatic thyroid tumors. Study background: Patients with malignant and benign thyroid disease provided blood and tumor or nodule tissue, whose repertoires were compared.

There were no patients who had received any treatment before thyroid surgery. The sample holds many counts of this clone. The sample carries other DNA sequences with the same CDR3. V lost 3 bases to trimming and J lost 11 bases, with 14 bases between them. CDR3 length: 14 residues. Per the germline V gene, CDR1 is KGHSH and CDR2 is LQKENI. MiXCR was used by TCRdb to re-call the PCR reads. Among under 5,000 clones listed, around 20% were seen once. V and J are TRBV18 and TRBJ1-6; D may be TRBD1 (5 bases). The source is a male donor with papillary thyroid cancer or a benign thyroid nodule (not recorded which). Some clones in this sample may be carry-over from other donors' samples. Sequenced sample: tumor tissue. This CDR3 is CASSPWRGVAPLHF. The CDR3 nucleotides are TGTGCCAGCTCACCGTGGAGGGGTGTTGCACCCCTCCACTTT.